These 16 T cell receptor beta chains originate from one sample sequenced in a study of T cells in Graves' hyperthyroidism and ophthalmopathy. TCR beta CDR3 sequences were amplified from RNA transcripts. The TCR CDR3 first-round RT-PCR relied on the HTBI primer set. Each CDR3 protein is one row after TCRdb ran MiXCR on the multiplex PCR reads. The table lists some 550,000 distinct CDR3 sequences, around 20% of them singletons. The sample consisted of blood. These receptors were taken from a man aged 18 to 30 with Graves' hyperthyroidism.

CDR3 coding DNA: TGTGCCAGCAGCCAAGATTCGTCGAACACTGAAGCTTTCTTT. This translates into CASSQDSSNTEAFF. The chain uses TRBV4-2 and TRBJ1-1; D gene uncertain. The ends were cut back, 0 bases at V and 1 base at J, with 6 bases in the middle. This CDR3 has 14 amino acids. Looked up from germline, CDR1 is LGHNA and CDR2 is YNFKEQ.

This clonotype was detected many times. The V gene is TRBV6-5, the J gene TRBJ1-1; a weak D match, TRBD1 (5 bases). CDR1 is MNHEY, CDR2 SVGAGI, per germline. V dropped 0 bases and J dropped 3 bases, with 8 bases sitting between them. CDR3 length equals 14 residues. The CDR3 DNA is TGTGCCAGCAGTTACTCGGGCAGGGACACTGAAGCTTTCTTT. It yields the protein CASSYSGRDTEAFF.

This clonotype was seen many times. This chain links TRBV20-1 with TRBJ2-2; the D gene could be TRBD1 or TRBD2 (5 bases each). This CDR3 has 15 residues. V shed 5 bases and J shed 0 bases, with 13 bases lying between them. CDR1 and CDR2 (germline): DFQATT, SNEGSKA (reference sequence). CDR3 bases: TGCAGTGCTTTACCGGGGCGGACGAACACCGGGGAGCTGTTTTTT. Translating gives CSALPGRTNTGELFF.

J is TRBJ2-7 and V is TRBV15; 7 bases align to TRBD1. Germline V gene lookup returns CDR1 LNHNV and CDR2 YYDKDF (reference sequence). CDR3 length: 16 amino acids. V was pared by 0 bases and J by 0 bases, with 5 bases of the junction left unmatched. This chain's CDR3 is CATSRDQGTVSYEQYF. Here the CDR3 DNA reads TGTGCCACCAGCAGAGATCAGGGGACAGTCTCCTACGAGCAGTACTTC.

This clonotype was counted many times. The rearrangement links TRBV11-2 to TRBJ2-7, with 10 bases aligning to TRBD1. J was trimmed by 3 bases and V by 6 bases; bases with no gene match: 5. The CDR3 runs to 14 residues. Germline values: CDR1 SGHAT, CDR2 FQNNGV. The CDR3: CASSFGQGVYEQYF. The CDR3 bases are TGTGCCAGCAGTTTCGGACAGGGGGTCTACGAGCAGTACTTC.

Comment on this clonotype: This CDR3 is missing its conserved last phenylalanine or tryptophan, likely due to a read error. The limits of the CDR3 on the DNA are not certain, so only TCRdb's listed CDR3 is given. The gene calls are TRBV9 and TRBJ2-7; the table's D call, TRBD1, has no DNA check behind it. From germline, CDR1 is SGDLS and CDR2 YYNGEE. From its first to its last residue, the CDR3 has 15 amino acids. CDR3 sequence reads: CASSVGGREASEQCY.

This clonotype was recorded many times. The rearrangement links TRBV19 to TRBJ2-7, with D maybe TRBD2 (5 bases). The germline V and J ends were trimmed by 10 bases and 4 bases, with 14 bases remaining between them. CDR3 length equals 12 residues. CDR1 and CDR2 from the germline V gene are LNHDA and SQIVND (reference sequence). CDR3 DNA sequence: TGTGCCACCTCAGATGAGGGATACGAGCAGTACTTC. Protein product: CATSDEGYEQYF. The variable domain in full, with the rest retrieved from reference TRBV19 and TRBJ2-7, is DGGITQSPKYLFRKEGQNVTLSCEQNLNHDAMYWYRQDPGQGLRLIYYSQIVNDFQKGDIAEGYSVSREKKESFPLTVTSAQKNPTAFYLCATSDEGYEQYFGPGTRLTVT.

In this sample, this clonotype turned up many times. This chain joins TRBV28 and TRBJ1-3, with no clear D. The CDR3 is 14 amino acids. Germline CDR1 reads MDHEN; CDR2 reads SYDVKM. Trimming removed 6 bases at V and 2 bases at J, with 11 bases between. Written as DNA, the CDR3 is TGTGCCAGCAGAATGAGGGATGCTGGAAACACCATATATTTT. Translated, it gives CASRMRDAGNTIYF.

In this sample, this clonotype turned up a few times. The chain has TRBV4-1 and TRBJ1-1; no definite D call. V lost 2 bases and J lost 3, with 10 bases in between. The CDR3 length is 14 residues. The germline V gene has CDR1 MGHRA and CDR2 YSYEKL. CDR3 nucleotide sequence: TGCGCCAGCAGCCAAAGGCGGGAGGACACTGAAGCTTTCTTT. This gives the protein CASSQRREDTEAFF.

The J gene is TRBJ2-7, the V gene TRBV7-6, with D maybe TRBD2 (6 bases). Germline V gene data show CDR1 as SGHVS and CDR2 as FNYEAQ. Between the trimmed V and J ends, which lost 4 bases and 2 bases, there was a span of 15 bases. The CDR3 spans 15 residues. CDR3 sequence reads: CASSSRAGNPYEQYF. The DNA for the CDR3 is TGTGCCAGCAGCTCCCGGGCGGGAAACCCCTACGAGCAGTACTTC.

At least ten counts were recorded for this clonotype. The chain uses TRBV6-2 or TRBV6-3 and TRBJ1-2; D unclear. Germline V gene lookup returns CDR1 MNHEY and CDR2 SVGEGT. V lost 6 bases and J 8 bases, leaving 13 bases between the germline ends. CDR3 size: 12 residues. The CDR3 sequence is CASSPIREGYTF. In DNA, the CDR3 is TGTGCCAGCAGCCCAATTCGGGAAGGCTACACCTTC.

This clonotype was counted at least ten times. The rearrangement joins TRBV7-8 to TRBJ2-2, with 9 bases identical to TRBD2. The J segment lost 3 bases and the V segment lost 2 bases, leaving 10 bases of the junction unmatched. In germline, CDR1 is SGHVS, CDR2 FQNEAQ. The CDR3 totals 18 residues. The CDR3 DNA reads as TGTGCCAGCAGCTTATACCCAGTAGCGGGGGAGGACACCGGGGAGCTGTTTTTT. It yields the protein CASSLYPVAGEDTGELFF.

Many counts were recorded for this clonotype. The CDR3 coding sequence is TGTGCCTGGAGACCGGGACAGAACACCGGGGAGCTGTTTTTT. Residues: CAWRPGQNTGELFF. The rearrangement uses TRBV30 and TRBJ2-2, with D maybe TRBD1 (6 bases). Trimming removed 3 bases at V and 1 base at J, with 9 bases between. Per the germline V gene, CDR1 is GTSNPN and CDR2 is SVGIG (reference sequence). This CDR3 comprises 14 residues.

This clonotype was seen at least ten times. The V call is TRBV12-3 or TRBV12-4, the J call TRBJ1-1; D not resolved. Trimming took 0 bases from V and 0 from J, leaving 8 bases between them. This CDR3 contains 15 residues. CDR3 amino acids: CASSLAGGMNTEAFF. The CDR3 DNA follows: TGTGCCAGCAGTTTAGCTGGAGGGATGAACACTGAAGCTTTCTTT.

Of note for this clonotype: Since the CDR3 does not end with the conserved phenylalanine or tryptophan, this likely comes from a read error. The chain couples TRBV6-1 to TRBJ1-3, with D hard to call. The CDR3 contains 14 residues. Germline loops: CDR1 MNHNS, CDR2 SASEGT. The germline V and J ends were trimmed by 3 bases and 0 bases, with 6 bases remaining between them. CDR3 DNA sequence: TGTGCCAGCAGTGATGGAATCTCTGGAAACACCATATATGAT. Translated, it gives CASSDGISGNTIYD.

A remark on this clonotype: An end of the junction does not agree with germline; a read error may underlie this. The V and J genes are TRBV12-3 or TRBV12-4 and TRBJ1-5; the D is unclear. There are 15 residues in the CDR3. CDR3: CASSFGHGDHQPQHF. The CDR3 region has the DNA TGTGCTAGCAGTTTTGGTCATGGGGATCATCAGCCCCAGCATTTT.